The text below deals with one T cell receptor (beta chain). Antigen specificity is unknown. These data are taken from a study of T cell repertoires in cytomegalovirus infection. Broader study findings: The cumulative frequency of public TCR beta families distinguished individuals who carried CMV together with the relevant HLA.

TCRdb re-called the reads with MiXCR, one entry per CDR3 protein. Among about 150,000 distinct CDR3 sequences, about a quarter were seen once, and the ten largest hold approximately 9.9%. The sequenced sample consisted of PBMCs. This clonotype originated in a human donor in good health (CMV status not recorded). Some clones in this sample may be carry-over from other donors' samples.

The CDR3 loop reads CASSLLGARGEAFF. The CDR3 region has the DNA TGTGCCAGCAGTTTACTGGGGGCGCGGGGGGAAGCTTTCTTT. The gene calls are TRBV28 and TRBJ1-1; maybe TRBD1 (6 bases). The CDR3 extends over 14 amino acids. Germline assignment: CDR1 MDHEN and CDR2 SYDVKM. Trimming left V 2 bases short and J 8 bases short, with 15 bases between.